One T cell receptor beta chain is described in this entry. Its antigen is not identified. This sample stems from a study of follicular helper T cells after annual influenza vaccination. Study-level results: Change in circulating plasmablasts correlated with ICOS+CD38+ cTfh clonality change. Yearly vaccinations repeatedly recalled conserved clonotypes in ICOS+CD38+ cTfh.

The time point denotes: 2014-2015 season, 7 days after vaccination. Non-naive CD4+CXCR5+PD-1+ cTfh were sorted into ICOS+CD38+ and ICOS-CD38- fractions. TCRB sequencing was done at Survey resolution level. The table came from immunoSEQ multiplex PCR; TCRdb's copy has only in-frame clones and leaves some out. The sample lists several thousand clones; 70% to 90% were seen once. This CDR3 contains 13 residues. The V gene lost 5 bases and the J gene lost 10 bases, with 15 bases spanning the gap. The germline V gene encodes CDR1 SGHTA and CDR2 FQGNSA. The sequences come from CXCR5+ CD38- circulating T follicular helper cells from blood, collected 7 days after influenza vaccination. Subset given: circulating Tfh, non-naive CD4+CXCR5+PD-1+ (ICOS+CD38+ or ICOS-CD38-). V gene TRBV7-2 combines with J gene TRBJ1-5; no clear D gene. The receptor's source is an adult who received the influenza vaccine. This CDR3 reads CASSPQVNLPQHF. CDR3 in DNA: TGTGCCAGCAGCCCGCAGGTGAATCTACCCCAGCATTTT.